The 31 T cell receptor beta chains below were found in one sample sequenced in a study of shared clonotypes between healthy human individuals. The data were produced by immunoSEQ multiplex PCR, yet TCRdb's version contains in-frame clones alone and is incomplete. The repertoire holds about 590,000 clones, with 95% to 96% as singletons. Terminally differentiated effector memory CD45RA+ cells were excluded from the naive CD8 cells, which were CD45RO-negative and positively selected for CCR7. The material sequenced was naive CD8+ T cells sorted from blood. These receptors were taken from a woman aged 25-40 years in good health.

J is TRBJ2-7 and V is TRBV11-2; 8 bases line up with TRBD2. Losses at the gene ends were 2 bases for V and 3 bases for J; bases not matched to a gene: 6. CDR3 length equals 15 residues. Germline V gives CDR1 SGHAT, CDR2 FQNNGV. The CDR3 nucleotides read TGTGCCAGCAGCTTACTTAGCGGGACCCTCTACGAGCAGTACTTC. Its protein product is CASSLLSGTLYEQYF.

About this clone: The sample carries other DNA sequences with the same CDR3. The chain has TRBV5-6 and TRBJ2-5; the D is unclear. The end of the DNA fits TRBJ2-7 better, so the J call may be wrong. CDR1 SGHDT and CDR2 YYEEEE come from the germline V gene. The CDR3 is 12 residues long. The CDR3 reads CASSSSGYEQYF. The CDR3 region has the DNA TGTGCCAGCAGTAGTAGTGGGTACGAGCAGTACTTC.

Here the CDR3 DNA reads TGTGCCAGCAGTGAATCCGGACTAGCGGGAGTGAATACGCAGTATTTT. It is translated as CASSESGLAGVNTQYF. This rearrangement joins TRBV6-1 to TRBJ2-3, with 13 bases matching TRBD2. The ends lost 2 bases at V and 7 bases at J; junction bases unmatched: 6. There are 16 residues in the CDR3. Germline V gives CDR1 MNHNS, CDR2 SASEGT.

The chain recombines TRBV4-2 with TRBJ1-5, with D maybe TRBD1 (5 bases). The V and J ends lost 0 bases and 6 bases respectively, with 12 bases between them. The germline V gene has CDR1 LGHNA and CDR2 YNFKEQ. The CDR3 has 15 amino acids. The CDR3 coding sequence is TGTGCCAGCAGCCAAGATCTCGGGGGGGGTCAGCCCCAGCATTTT. Its protein product is CASSQDLGGGQPQHF.

The chain links TRBV27 to TRBJ1-1; TRBD1 aligns across 7 bases. This CDR3 region has 14 residues. Germline V gene lookup returns CDR1 MNHEY and CDR2 SMNVEV (reference sequence). With 1 base clipped from V and 4 bases from J, the junction kept 3 bases outside the gene matches. The CDR3 DNA reads as TGTGCCAGCAGTTTATACGACAGGGCCACTGAAGCTTTCTTT. Encoded protein: CASSLYDRATEAFF.

The V and J genes are TRBV15 and TRBJ2-7; D might be TRBD1 (5 bases). Trimming cost V 6 bases and J 6 bases, with 9 bases left between them. Germline V gene lookup returns CDR1 LNHNV and CDR2 YYDKDF (reference sequence). This CDR3 has 11 residues. The CDR3, as DNA: TGTGCCACCAGTCAGGGTAGCGAGCAGTACTTC. Encoded protein: CATSQGSEQYF.

The gene calls are TRBV9 and TRBJ2-1; 9 nucleotides line up with TRBD1. V shed 0 bases and J 7 bases; nucleotides not matched to a gene: 5. The germline gives CDR1 SGDLS, CDR2 YYNGEE. The CDR3 has 15 amino acids. The CDR3 DNA follows: TGTGCCAGCAGCGTAGGGGGCGGGACAGGGAATGAGCAGTTCTTC. As protein: CASSVGGGTGNEQFF.

The CDR3 bases are TGTGCCAGCAGTCTCTCAAATCTTGCAACTAATGAAAAACTGTTTTTT. Residues: CASSLSNLATNEKLFF. This chain uses TRBV11-2 with TRBJ1-4, with D unresolved. V shed 6 bases and J shed 0 bases, with 14 bases lying between them. Germline V gene lookup returns CDR1 SGHAT and CDR2 FQNNGV. The CDR3 has 16 amino acids.

J is TRBJ2-1 and V is TRBV18; a possible D gene is TRBD2 (5 bases). CDR1 is KGHSH and CDR2 is LQKENI in the germline V gene. The V and J ends lost 0 bases and 7 bases respectively, with 10 bases between them. The CDR3 sequence is 14 residues long. The CDR3 region has the DNA TGTGCCAGCTCACCACCGGGAGTGCGGAATGAGCAGTTCTTC. It yields the protein CASSPPGVRNEQFF.

The CDR3 nucleotides are TGTGCGACCCGACAGGAGGTTAATGCTAACAATGAGCAGTTCTTC. It translates to CATRQEVNANNEQFF. V is TRBV7-8 and J is TRBJ2-1, with a tentative D call TRBD1 (6 bases). Germline V gives CDR1 SGHVS, CDR2 FQNEAQ. The CDR3 has 15 residues.

The genes are TRBV7-2 and TRBJ2-7; D gene uncertain. This CDR3 region has 13 residues. The germline V gene has CDR1 SGHTA and CDR2 FQGNSA. V lost 5 bases, J lost 0 bases, and 8 bases lay in between. The chain's CDR3 is CASSPGNSYEQYF. In DNA form, the CDR3 reads TGTGCCAGCAGCCCCGGCAACTCCTACGAGCAGTACTTC.

This clone was recorded only once. V and J are TRBV27 and TRBJ2-1, with 9 positions matching TRBD2. The CDR3 loop spans 16 amino acids. Germline CDR1 and CDR2: MNHEY and SMNVEV (reference sequence). V lost 2 bases to trimming and J lost 4 bases; unmatched junction nucleotides: 6. This CDR3 reads CASSLLLAGQYNEQFF. The CDR3 DNA is TGTGCCAGCAGTTTACTCCTAGCGGGACAGTACAATGAGCAGTTCTTC.

The chain carries TRBV19 and TRBJ1-1, with D possibly TRBD1 on 6 matching bases. V was cut by 6 bases and J by 5 bases, with 13 bases left in between. The CDR3 contains 13 residues. Per the germline V gene, CDR1 is LNHDA and CDR2 is SQIVND (reference sequence). The CDR3 nucleotides read TGTGCCAGTAGCTATACAGGGAGTACTGAAGCTTTCTTT. Protein sequence: CASSYTGSTEAFF.

V usage is TRBV13 and J usage is TRBJ2-3; D tentatively reads TRBD1 or TRBD2 (5 bases each). The CDR3 is 14 residues long. The germline V gene encodes CDR1 PRHDT and CDR2 FYEKMQ (reference sequence). Trimming took 10 bases from V and 6 from J, leaving 20 bases between them. CDR3 sequence (DNA): TGTGCCACCCAAACGGGGCCAGCCGAGGATACGCAGTATTTT. Translated: CATQTGPAEDTQYF.

The V and J genes are TRBV10-2 and TRBJ2-1, with no clear D. The length of the CDR3 is 17 residues. Germline CDR1 reads WSHSY; CDR2 reads SAAADI. With 0 bases removed from V and 0 bases from J, the gap between germline ends came to 12 bases. The CDR3 coding sequence is TGCGCCAGCAGTGAGTCAAAGCCACCGAGCTCCTACAATGAGCAGTTCTTC. Protein product: CASSESKPPSSYNEQFF.

The V call is TRBV4-1, the J call TRBJ2-7; D may be TRBD2 (5 bases). This CDR3 has 14 amino acids. Deletions cut 4 bases from V and 4 bases from J, with 14 bases between. Germline assignment: CDR1 MGHRA and CDR2 YSYEKL. The CDR3 sequence: CASSRFPRGYEQYF. CDR3 nucleotide sequence: TGCGCCAGCAGCCGGTTCCCGAGAGGGTACGAGCAGTACTTC.

The chain uses TRBV6-1 and TRBJ1-5; 7 positions agree with TRBD1. Germline V gene sequence: CDR1 MNHNS, CDR2 SASEGT. The CDR3 sequence is 15 residues long. The V segment lost 4 bases and the J segment 6 bases; nucleotides outside the gene matches: 9. Here the CDR3 reads CASSGGRGQGQPQHF. The CDR3 bases are TGTGCCAGCAGTGGGGGGAGGGGGCAAGGTCAGCCCCAGCATTTT.

The chain joins TRBV27 to TRBJ1-2; D gene uncertain. Trimming took 4 bases from V and 4 from J, leaving 13 bases between them. The germline V gene has CDR1 MNHEY and CDR2 SMNVEV (reference sequence). The CDR3 extends over 14 amino acids. CDR3 sequence: CASSSSPASYGYTF. The DNA for the CDR3 is TGTGCCAGCAGTTCCTCTCCAGCCAGCTATGGCTACACCTTC.

V and J are TRBV5-1 and TRBJ1-1; D call uncertain. V shed 0 bases and J shed 5 bases, with 14 bases lying between them. CDR1 and CDR2 from the germline V gene are SGHRS and YFSETQ. The CDR3 covers 15 residues. DNA for the CDR3: TGCGCCAGCAGCTTGGGTCTCTCCCGAGGGACTGAAGCTTTCTTT. Protein sequence: CASSLGLSRGTEAFF.

The rearrangement uses TRBV27 and TRBJ2-5, with a tentative D call TRBD1 (6 bases). The CDR3 extends over 17 amino acids. CDR1 MNHEY and CDR2 SMNVEV come from the germline V gene (reference sequence). V lost 7 bases and J 0 bases, leaving 21 bases between the germline ends. The CDR3: CASKSGTRIHYQETQYF. Here the CDR3 DNA reads TGTGCCAGCAAATCCGGGACACGGATCCACTACCAAGAGACCCAGTACTTC.

This chain connects TRBV5-1 to TRBJ2-1; D unclear. Germline values: CDR1 SGHRS, CDR2 YFSETQ. CDR3 length: 13 residues. Trimming removed 0 bases from V and 7 bases from J, with 8 bases in between. CDR3 nucleotides: TGCGCCAGCAGCTTGGCCCTTGGGAATGAGCAGTTCTTC. Translated: CASSLALGNEQFF.

V is TRBV29-1 and J is TRBJ2-3; D not resolved. Trimming shortened V by 1 base and J by 6 bases, and 11 bases separated the two germline ends. CDR1 SQVTM and CDR2 ANQGSEA come from the germline V gene. The CDR3 has 13 amino acids. The CDR3 DNA is TGCAGCGTTGAAGCTGGTGCATGGGATACGCAGTATTTT. Translating gives CSVEAGAWDTQYF.

V is TRBV4-1 and J is TRBJ2-7, with D possibly TRBD1 on 5 matching bases. Germline CDR1 is MGHRA and CDR2 is YSYEKL. CDR3 length equals 15 residues. The V end lost 1 base, the J end lost 2 bases, and 12 bases lay between the germline ends. The CDR3 sequence is CASSQGDSATYEQYF. CDR3 nucleotide sequence: TGCGCCAGCAGCCAAGGCGACAGTGCTACCTACGAGCAGTACTTC.

In its sample, this clone was seen once. The rearrangement uses TRBV9 and TRBJ2-7; the D gene is possibly TRBD1 (5 bases). The V gene lost 0 bases and the J gene lost 2 bases, with 15 bases spanning the gap. CDR3 length: 16 amino acids. The germline gives CDR1 SGDLS, CDR2 YYNGEE. The CDR3: CASSVAPLGAAYEQYF. For the CDR3, the DNA is TGTGCCAGCAGCGTAGCTCCTTTAGGGGCCGCCTACGAGCAGTACTTC.

The CDR3 nucleotides read TGTGCCAGCAGTTCTTCAGGGGGCACTGGAAACACCATATATTTT. Translating it yields CASSSSGGTGNTIYF. This chain links TRBV6-6 with TRBJ1-3; TRBD1 matches at 8 bases. Germline trimming cut 4 bases from V and 2 bases from J; bases unmatched to any gene: 4. CDR3 length: 15 residues. CDR1 is MNHNY, CDR2 SVGAGI, per germline (reference sequence).

The chain combines TRBV5-8 with TRBJ1-5, with 9 bases that match TRBD1. CDR1 is SGHTS, CDR2 YDEGEE, per germline. V shed 4 bases, J shed 6 bases, and the junction held 11 bases outside the gene matches. The CDR3 is 16 amino acids. CDR3 nucleotide sequence: TGTGCCAGCAGCGCCAGGACAGGGGTAATACGTCAGCCCCAGCATTTT. Its translation is CASSARTGVIRQPQHF.

This clone was seen just once. The rearrangement uses TRBV7-9 and TRBJ2-5, with TRBD2 matching over 9 bases. CDR3 length: 16 amino acids. Germline V gene sequence: CDR1 SEHNR, CDR2 FQNEAQ (reference sequence). V was clipped by 2 bases and J by 2 bases; unmatched bases: 6. The CDR3 here is CASSLPASGAQETQYF. In nucleotides, the CDR3 is TGTGCCAGCAGCTTACCAGCTAGCGGGGCACAAGAGACCCAGTACTTC.

As DNA, the CDR3 is TGTGCCAGTACGATGGAGGGACTAGCGGGAGTCGGTTCGCCATCCAATGAGCAGTTCTTC. This codes for CASTMEGLAGVGSPSNEQFF. The gene calls are TRBV19 and TRBJ2-1; 14 bases are a match to TRBD2. The CDR3 consists of 20 residues. The germline gives CDR1 LNHDA, CDR2 SQIVND (reference sequence). V was clipped by 7 bases and J by 6 bases; unmatched bases: 20.

The rearrangement uses TRBV5-6 and TRBJ1-2, with D unresolved. V was cut by 4 bases and J by 3 bases, with 16 bases left in between. The CDR3 runs 15 residues. Germline CDR1 and CDR2: SGHDT and YYEEEE. The CDR3 DNA sequence: TGTGCCAGCAGCCCCGAGGTTGCCAATTACTATGGCTACACCTTC. This translates into CASSPEVANYYGYTF.

This chain connects TRBV7-8 to TRBJ1-5; D possibly corresponds to TRBD1 (6 bases). V lost 1 base and J lost 16, with 17 bases in between. CDR3 length equals 13 residues. Germline V CDR1 and CDR2: SGHVS, FQNEAQ. Here the CDR3 reads CASSLGGGHATHF. The CDR3 region has the DNA TGTGCCAGCAGCTTAGGTGGGGGGCACGCTACTCATTTT.

The V and J genes are TRBV28 and TRBJ1-2, with a tentative D call TRBD1 (5 bases). Germline lookup yields CDR1 MDHEN and CDR2 SYDVKM. V lost 3 bases and J lost 4, with 9 bases in between. This CDR3 is 13 amino acids long. The CDR3 here is CASSLTEVYGYTF. The CDR3 bases are TGTGCCAGCAGTTTGACAGAAGTCTATGGCTACACCTTC.